These 27 T cell receptor beta chains originate from one sample sequenced in a study of blood T cell repertoires in COVID-19. This table comes from immunoSEQ multiplex PCR, and its TCRdb copy is limited to in-frame clones, with some not included. The table has some 80,000 clones, 90% seen once. Sequenced: peripheral blood. These receptors were collected from a woman aged 80 or over with acute or convalescent COVID-19.

CDR3 sequence reads: CASSILVSSNQPQHF. The CDR3 DNA sequence: TGTGCCAGTAGTATTTTGGTGAGCAGCAATCAGCCCCAGCATTTT. The rearrangement joins TRBV19 to TRBJ1-5; D remains unclear. The CDR3 has 15 amino acids. The V end lost 3 bases, the J end lost 1 base, and 10 bases lay between the germline ends. Germline assignment: CDR1 LNHDA and CDR2 SQIVND (reference sequence).

V gene TRBV13 combines with J gene TRBJ2-3; 11 positions agree with TRBD2. Per the germline V gene, CDR1 is PRHDT and CDR2 is FYEKMQ (reference sequence). With 0 bases clipped from V and 4 bases from J, the junction kept 12 bases outside the gene matches. The CDR3 covers 19 residues. The CDR3 nucleotides read TGTGCCAGCAGCTTAGGTCCTATGGTAGCGGGGGGGCCCGCAGATACGCAGTATTTT. Protein product: CASSLGPMVAGGPADTQYF.

The chain uses TRBV4-3 and TRBJ2-3, with 8 bases identical to TRBD2. J gave up 2 bases and V 4 bases, and 5 bases lay outside the gene matches. The germline gives CDR1 LGHNA, CDR2 YSLEER. The length of the CDR3 is 15 residues. The CDR3 sequence is CASSLQRGPTDTQYF. DNA of the CDR3: TGCGCCAGCAGCCTTCAGCGGGGGCCCACAGATACGCAGTATTTT.

J is TRBJ1-5 and V is TRBV6-2 or TRBV6-3; possibly TRBD1 for D (5 bases). Trimming left V 0 bases short and J 4 bases short, with 16 bases between. This CDR3 is built from 17 residues. The germline V gene has CDR1 MNHEY and CDR2 SVGEGT. CDR3 protein: CASSYSTGGTRNQPQHF. In DNA form, the CDR3 reads TGTGCCAGCAGTTACTCGACGGGGGGGACCAGGAATCAGCCCCAGCATTTT.

This sequence joins TRBV7-2 and TRBJ2-5; a weak D match, TRBD2 (8 bases). CDR1 is SGHTA and CDR2 is FQGNSA in the germline V gene. The CDR3 is 15 amino acids. The V gene lost 4 bases and the J gene lost 5 bases, with 17 bases spanning the gap. The CDR3 here is CASSWTSRGGETQYF. Written as DNA, the CDR3 is TGTGCCAGCAGCTGGACTAGCAGGGGGGGGGAGACCCAGTACTTC.

V is TRBV20-1 and J is TRBJ1-6; tentatively, D is TRBD1 (6 bases). V lost 3 bases to trimming and J lost 3 bases, with 9 bases between them. Germline V gives CDR1 DFQATT, CDR2 SNEGSKA (reference sequence). The length of the CDR3 is 14 residues. The CDR3 spells CSASQGNYNSPLHF. CDR3 DNA: TGCAGTGCTAGTCAGGGGAACTATAATTCACCCCTCCACTTT.

The chain uses TRBV5-1 and TRBJ2-1; 7 bases match TRBD2. J was trimmed by 7 bases and V by 4 bases; bases with no gene match: 17. Germline V gene lookup returns CDR1 SGHRS and CDR2 YFSETQ. The CDR3 contains 17 residues. As DNA, the CDR3 is TGCGCCAGCAGCGCTCCCTTTTCTAGCGGACCTGGGAATGAGCAGTTCTTC. It specifies CASSAPFSSGPGNEQFF.

The chain couples TRBV4-3 to TRBJ2-1, with 9 bases that match TRBD1. This CDR3 has 16 residues. V lost 1 base and J lost 2; bases outside the gene matches: 3. Germline V lookup: CDR1 LGHNA, CDR2 YSLEER. The CDR3 protein is CASSQVTGGPYNEQFF. The CDR3 coding sequence is TGCGCCAGCAGCCAAGTCACAGGGGGCCCCTACAATGAGCAGTTCTTC.

The chain carries TRBV19 and TRBJ2-7; D may be TRBD1 (6 bases). Germline-derived CDR1 and CDR2 are LNHDA and SQIVND (reference sequence). The CDR3 length is 14 residues. Trimming stripped 3 bases from V and 2 bases from J, with 11 bases between. The CDR3 is CASSMEQGPYEQYF. For the CDR3, the DNA is TGTGCCAGTAGTATGGAACAGGGACCCTACGAGCAGTACTTC.

This sequence joins TRBV28 and TRBJ2-7, with TRBD1 identical over 7 bases. Trimming took 3 bases from V and 0 from J; bases not matched to a gene: 8. Germline lookup yields CDR1 MDHEN and CDR2 SYDVKM. The CDR3 totals 16 residues. The CDR3 protein is CASSFLTGPRSYEQYF. For the CDR3, the DNA is TGTGCCAGCAGTTTCCTGACAGGGCCCCGCTCCTACGAGCAGTACTTC.

This chain joins TRBV19 and TRBJ2-3; D is unclear. The V and J ends lost 8 bases and 2 bases respectively, with 14 bases between them. The V gene's germline CDR1 is LNHDA and CDR2 SQIVND (reference sequence). CDR3 length: 14 residues. The DNA of the CDR3 is TGTGCCAGTTCTGTTGCGGCCAACACAGATACGCAGTATTTT. This gives the protein CASSVAANTDTQYF.

The rearrangement links TRBV3-1 (or the pseudogene TRBV3-2) to TRBJ1-1, with TRBD1 matching 7 bases. V lost 4 bases to trimming and J lost 4 bases; unmatched junction nucleotides: 3. The CDR3 extends over 13 amino acids. Germline V gene lookup returns CDR1 LGHDT and CDR2 YNNKEL (reference sequence). CDR3 loop: CASSPGGTTEAFF. CDR3 nucleotide sequence: TGTGCCAGCAGCCCAGGGGGGACCACTGAAGCTTTCTTT.

This sequence joins TRBV5-6 and TRBJ1-2; TRBD1 agrees at 7 bases. The V segment lost 5 bases and the J segment 8 bases; nucleotides outside the gene matches: 9. Per the germline V gene, CDR1 is SGHDT and CDR2 is YYEEEE. The CDR3 totals 13 residues. CDR3 DNA: TGTGCCAGCAGACAATACAGGGGCGGCGGCTACACCTTC. Translating gives CASRQYRGGGYTF.

The V call is TRBV7-3, the J call TRBJ1-1; TRBD1 aligns across 7 bases. Trimming at V came to 5 bases and at J to 2 bases, leaving 2 bases not matched to a gene. CDR3 length equals 13 residues. Looked up from germline, CDR1 is SGHTA and CDR2 is FQGTGA. CDR3 nucleotide sequence: TGTGCCAGCAGCCGGGACAGAAACACTGAAGCTTTCTTT. It is translated as CASSRDRNTEAFF. The whole variable domain, remainder taken from reference TRBV7-3 and TRBJ1-1, is GAGVSQTPSNKVTEKGKYVELRCDPISGHTALYWYRQSLGQGPEFLIYFQGTGAADDSGLPNDRFFAVRPEGSVSTLKIQRTERGDSAVYLCASSRDRNTEAFFGQGTRLTVV.

The V gene is TRBV19, the J gene TRBJ2-7; 7 bases fit TRBD1. The CDR3 has 15 amino acids. The germline CDR1 and CDR2 sequences are LNHDA and SQIVND (reference sequence). V was pared by 5 bases and J by 2 bases, with 9 bases of the junction left unmatched. The CDR3 nucleotides read TGTGCCAGTAGTGGTTCACAGGGGTTCCCCTACGAGCAGTACTTC. It encodes CASSGSQGFPYEQYF.

This chain joins TRBV19 and TRBJ2-5; TRBD2 agrees at 12 bases. With V trimmed by 1 base and J by 2 bases, 5 bases remained unmatched. The germline V gene has CDR1 LNHDA and CDR2 SQIVND (reference sequence). The CDR3 spans 17 residues. CDR3 sequence reads: CASSIGLAGASQETQYF. The CDR3 nucleotides read TGTGCCAGTAGTATAGGACTAGCGGGAGCATCACAAGAGACCCAGTACTTC. Looking up the rest from reference TRBV19 and TRBJ2-5 gives the full variable domain: DGGITQSPKYLFRKEGQNVTLSCEQNLNHDAMYWYRQDPGQGLRLIYYSQIVNDFQKGDIAEGYSVSREKKESFPLTVTSAQKNPTAFYLCASSIGLAGASQETQYFGPGTRLLVL.

The chain employs TRBV11-2 and TRBJ2-2; tentative D call: TRBD1 (6 bases). V dropped 5 bases and J dropped 1 base, with 11 bases sitting between them. The CDR3 sequence is 15 residues long. Per germline, CDR1 SGHAT and CDR2 FQNNGV. CDR3 sequence reads: CASSRRDKNTGELFF. As DNA, the CDR3 is TGTGCCAGCAGCCGCCGGGACAAGAACACCGGGGAGCTGTTTTTT.

The rearrangement joins TRBV3-1 (or the pseudogene TRBV3-2) to TRBJ2-3; the D is unclear. The CDR3 is 15 residues long. V lost 0 bases to trimming and J lost 2 bases, with 9 bases between them. CDR1 and CDR2 from the germline V gene are LGHDT and YNNKEL (reference sequence). The CDR3 DNA reads as TGTGCCAGCAGCCAAGATAACAGTCACACAGATACGCAGTATTTT. This encodes CASSQDNSHTDTQYF.

The chain carries TRBV18 and TRBJ1-1; unclear D gene. V lost 3 bases, J lost 3 bases, and 11 bases lay in between. Germline V CDR1 and CDR2: KGHSH, LQKENI. The CDR3 is made up of 14 amino acids. For the CDR3, the DNA is TGTGCCAGCTCACCTCTTCGGGAGGACACTGAAGCTTTCTTT. Its translation: CASSPLREDTEAFF.

This rearrangement joins TRBV9 to TRBJ1-1; D unclear. Trimming pared 0 bases from V and 1 base from J, leaving 7 bases between. The CDR3 contains 14 residues. CDR1 and CDR2 from the germline V gene are SGDLS and YYNGEE. The CDR3 nucleotides read TGTGCCAGCAGCGTAGGAGGATGGAACACTGAAGCTTTCTTT. The encoded protein is CASSVGGWNTEAFF.

V is TRBV2 and J is TRBJ2-5; TRBD1 matches at 9 bases. V was pared by 6 bases and J by 1 base, with 9 bases of the junction left unmatched. The CDR3 is 16 residues long. Germline CDR1 reads SNHLY; CDR2 reads FYNNEI. DNA for the CDR3: TGTGCCAGCAGCGACGGGACAGGGAATCGCCAAGAGACCCAGTACTTC. Amino acid sequence: CASSDGTGNRQETQYF.

The V gene is TRBV27, the J gene TRBJ1-5; 8 positions agree with TRBD1. The CDR3 has 14 residues. Germline values: CDR1 MNHEY, CDR2 SMNVEV (reference sequence). Unmatched junction bases numbered 4, after V lost 5 bases and J lost 4 bases. Here the CDR3 DNA reads TGTGCCAGCAGTAAACACAGGGGGAATCAGCCCCAGCATTTT. Translating gives CASSKHRGNQPQHF.

The chain links TRBV19 to TRBJ2-5, with 9 bases matching TRBD2. The ends lost 4 bases at V and 5 bases at J; junction bases unmatched: 26. CDR1 and CDR2 (germline): LNHDA, SQIVND (reference sequence). This CDR3 region has 21 residues. The CDR3 here is CASSNLLSTPHTRGGRETQYF. The CDR3 region has the DNA TGTGCCAGTAGTAATCTCCTTTCGACGCCCCATACGCGGGGGGGCCGGGAGACCCAGTACTTC.

V is TRBV9 and J is TRBJ2-1; TRBD2 matches at 12 bases. The germline V gene has CDR1 SGDLS and CDR2 YYNGEE. V lost 4 bases to trimming and J lost 9 bases; unmatched junction nucleotides: 11. The CDR3 has 16 residues. CDR3 in amino acids: CASSITTSGRSGEQFF. CDR3 in DNA: TGTGCCAGCAGCATAACGACTAGCGGGAGATCGGGTGAGCAGTTCTTC. Based on the CDR3 plus reference TRBV9 and TRBJ2-1, the full variable domain is DSGVTQTPKHLITATGQRVTLRCSPRSGDLSVYWYQQSLDQGLQFLIQYYNGEERAKGNILERFSAQQFPDLHSELNLSSLELGDSALYFCASSITTSGRSGEQFFGPGTRLTVL.

This clone came up once. The chain couples TRBV6-5 to TRBJ1-6; the D is unclear. Trimming cost V 7 bases and J 2 bases, with 3 bases left between them. Germline V gene lookup returns CDR1 MNHEY and CDR2 SVGAGI. The CDR3 is 12 residues long. CDR3 DNA sequence: TGTGCCAGCAATACCTATAATTCACCCCTCCACTTT. It specifies CASNTYNSPLHF.

The sample holds one count of this clone. The chain has TRBV7-9 and TRBJ1-2; TRBD1 might be the D (5 bases). V was pared by 5 bases and J by 4 bases, with 8 bases between. CDR3 size: 12 residues. Germline loops: CDR1 SEHNR, CDR2 FQNEAQ (reference sequence). CDR3 in DNA: TGTGCCAGCAGCGGGGCCACCTATGGCTACACCTTC. Its translation is CASSGATYGYTF.

The rearrangement uses TRBV25-1 and TRBJ2-7, with D perhaps TRBD1 (5 bases). V gave up 1 base and J gave up 3 bases, with 13 bases separating them. The CDR3 is made up of 15 amino acids. Germline-derived CDR1 and CDR2 are MGHDK and SYGVNS. The CDR3 spells CASSESQVGNYEQYF. CDR3 coding DNA: TGTGCCAGCAGTGAATCACAGGTGGGGAACTACGAGCAGTACTTC.